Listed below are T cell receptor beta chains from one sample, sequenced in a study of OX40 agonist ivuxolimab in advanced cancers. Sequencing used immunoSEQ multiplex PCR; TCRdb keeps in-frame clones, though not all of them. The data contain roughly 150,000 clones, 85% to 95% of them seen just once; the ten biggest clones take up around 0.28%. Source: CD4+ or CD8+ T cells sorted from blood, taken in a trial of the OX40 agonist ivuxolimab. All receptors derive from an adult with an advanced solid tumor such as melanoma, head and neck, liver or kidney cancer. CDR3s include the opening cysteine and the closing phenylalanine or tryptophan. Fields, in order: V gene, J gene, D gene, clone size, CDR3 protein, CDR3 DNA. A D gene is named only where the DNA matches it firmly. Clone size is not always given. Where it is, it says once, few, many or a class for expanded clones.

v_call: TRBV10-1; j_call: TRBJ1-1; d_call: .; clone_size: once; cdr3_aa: CASSENSSGAEAFF; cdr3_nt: TGCGCCAGCAGTGAGAACAGCTCAGGGGCTGAAGCTTTCTTT
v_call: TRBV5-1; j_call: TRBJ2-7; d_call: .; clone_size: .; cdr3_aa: CASSLGGGASEQYF; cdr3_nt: TGCGCCAGCAGCTTGGGAGGTGGGGCGAGCGAGCAGTACTTC
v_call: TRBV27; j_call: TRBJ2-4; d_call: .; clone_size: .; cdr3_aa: CASRLGPQGLKNIQYF; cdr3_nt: TGTGCCAGCAGACTGGGCCCCCAAGGCTTAAAAAACATTCAGTACTTC
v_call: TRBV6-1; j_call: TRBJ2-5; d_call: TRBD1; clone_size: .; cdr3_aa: CASSGTGGSETQYF; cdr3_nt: TGTGCCAGCAGTGGGACAGGGGGCTCGGAGACCCAGTACTTC
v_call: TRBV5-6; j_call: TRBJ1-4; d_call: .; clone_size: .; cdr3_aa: CASSLPTTSNNEKLFF; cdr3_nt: TGTGCCAGCAGCTTGCCAACGACCAGTAATAATGAAAAACTGTTTTTT
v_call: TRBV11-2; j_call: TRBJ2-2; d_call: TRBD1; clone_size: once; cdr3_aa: CASREGQVLNTGELFF; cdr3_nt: TGTGCCAGCAGGGAGGGACAGGTTTTGAACACCGGGGAGCTGTTTTTT
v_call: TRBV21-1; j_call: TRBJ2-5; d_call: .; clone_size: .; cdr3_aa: CASLCQGSETQYF; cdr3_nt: TGTGCCAGCCTCTGTCAGGGGTCAGAGACCCAGTACTTC
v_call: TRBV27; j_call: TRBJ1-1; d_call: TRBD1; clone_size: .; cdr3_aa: CASNPTRGTGGSGTEAFF; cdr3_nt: TGTGCCAGCAATCCTACCCGCGGGACAGGGGGCTCGGGCACTGAAGCTTTCTTT
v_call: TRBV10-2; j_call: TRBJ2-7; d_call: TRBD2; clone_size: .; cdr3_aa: CASSESGGSEQYF; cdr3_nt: TGCGCCAGCAGTGAGTCGGGGGGGAGCGAGCAGTACTTC
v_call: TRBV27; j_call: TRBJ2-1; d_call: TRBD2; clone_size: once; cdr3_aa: CASSTEGLARGEQFF; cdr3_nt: TGTGCCAGCAGCACCGAGGGACTAGCGAGGGGTGAGCAGTTCTTC
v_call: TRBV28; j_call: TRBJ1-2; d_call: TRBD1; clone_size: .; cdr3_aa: CASSTGQANNYGYTF; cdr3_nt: TGTGCCAGCAGCACGGGACAGGCAAACAACTATGGCTACACCTTC
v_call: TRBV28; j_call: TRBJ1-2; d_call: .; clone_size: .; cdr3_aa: CASTPDSYGYTF; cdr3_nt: TGTGCCAGCACTCCGGACAGCTATGGCTACACCTTC
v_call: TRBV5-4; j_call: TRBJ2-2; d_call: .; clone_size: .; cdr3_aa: CASSLAVGELFF; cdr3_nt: TGTGCCAGCAGCTTGGCGGTCGGGGAGCTGTTTTTT
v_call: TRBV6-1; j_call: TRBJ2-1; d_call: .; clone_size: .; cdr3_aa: CASSELYGQTYNEQFF; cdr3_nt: TGTGCCAGCAGTGAACTGTACGGGCAGACCTACAATGAGCAGTTCTTC